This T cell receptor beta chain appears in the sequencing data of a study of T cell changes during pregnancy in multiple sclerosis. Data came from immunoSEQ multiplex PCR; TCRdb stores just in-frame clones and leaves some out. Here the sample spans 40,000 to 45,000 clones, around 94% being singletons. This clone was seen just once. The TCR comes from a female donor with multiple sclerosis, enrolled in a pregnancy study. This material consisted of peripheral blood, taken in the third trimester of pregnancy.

CDR3 residues: CASSQDRLGQLGNTIYF. DNA of the CDR3: TGCGCCAGCAGCCAAGACCGTCTGGGACAGCTTGGAAACACCATATATTTT. This sequence joins TRBV4-3 and TRBJ1-3; TRBD1 matches at 7 bases. This CDR3 region has 17 residues. The ends lost 0 bases at V and 3 bases at J; junction bases unmatched: 8. Germline V CDR1 and CDR2: LGHNA, YSLEER.